Sequencing of this TCR beta chain was carried out in a study of blood T cell repertoires in COVID-19. Study-wide background: The study drew acute and convalescent COVID-19 samples from the United States, Italy and Spain. The analysed material was cDNA or gDNA that came from T cells, B-cell-depleted T cells, or PBMCs.

In the authors' methods: Researchers report that nucleated cell counts were estimated from reference gene primer amplification. Assay used: immunoSEQ multiplex PCR; TCRdb lists only in-frame clones, some missing. From that table come the V and J calls and clone size; the DNA was used to work out D and trimming. The sample lists over 50,000 clones; roughly 88% were seen once. The CDR3 consists of 17 residues. V lost 7 bases and J lost 2, with 19 bases in between. Germline V CDR1 and CDR2: SGHTS, YDEGEE. This chain uses TRBV5-8 with TRBJ1-6, with a possible D match to TRBD1 (6 bases). The receptor was isolated from a man aged 45-65 years with active COVID-19. Source material: peripheral blood. The CDR3 region has the DNA TGTGCCAGCCAAGATTCCCGGACAGCTGCCTATAATTCACCCCTCCACTTT. Its protein product is CASQDSRTAAYNSPLHF.